This T cell receptor (beta chain) was documented in a study of T cell changes during pregnancy in multiple sclerosis. The method was immunoSEQ multiplex PCR; TCRdb's version includes in-frame clones alone and lacks a portion of them. The data show 45,000 to 75,000 clones, with 92% seen just once and around 0.85% held by the top ten. The V end lost 1 base, the J end lost 2 bases, and 7 bases lay between the germline ends. The CDR3 runs to 14 residues. In germline, CDR1 is SGHNT, CDR2 YYREEE (reference sequence). The sequencing used peripheral blood, collected in the first trimester of pregnancy. V gene TRBV5-4 combines with J gene TRBJ1-5; tentatively, D is TRBD1 (5 bases). This receptor was taken from a female donor with multiple sclerosis, enrolled in a pregnancy study. Here the CDR3 DNA reads TGTGCCAGCAGCTTGATGGGGCGCAATCAGCCCCAGCATTTT. It translates to CASSLMGRNQPQHF.